Sequencing of this T cell receptor (beta chain) was carried out in a study of T-cell memory formation after mild COVID-19. General observations from the study: Among CD4+ contracting clones, most were CM and EM, and CD8+ ones EMRA.

The V gene end was trimmed by 1 base and the J gene end by 1 base; junction bases not matched to a gene: 8. This CDR3 has 17 amino acids. CDR1 and CDR2 from the germline V gene are LGHDT and YNNKEL (reference sequence). cDNA libraries for TCR alpha and TCR beta, carrying sample barcodes and UMIs, came from 5'RACE with constant-segment primers. TCRdb reanalysed the 5' RACE reads using MiXCR and keeps one entry per CDR3 protein. This sample has fewer than 650,000 distinct CDR3 sequences, with about 20% found just once. A remark on this clonotype: Its cognate antigen is unknown.

The chain links TRBV3-1 to TRBJ2-5; 8 bases match TRBD2. The sequencing input was PBMCs or a T cell subset sorted from them (not recorded which). This TCR was recovered from an adult woman who had mild COVID-19 (a few samples of this study predate the infection). Cell type and time point are not known. Written as DNA, the CDR3 is TGTGCCAGCAGCCAAGGGCCTAGCGGGCTAACCCAAGAGACCCAGTACTTC. It encodes CASSQGPSGLTQETQYF.